This passage covers 26 T cell receptor beta chains from one sample sequenced in a study of blood T cells in healthy people across ages (dated by TCRdb to about 2015). Receptor libraries were prepared by 5' RACE. This sample was sequenced with an Illumina HiSeq 2500. A second PCR of about 6 to 12 cycles was performed with a sample-barcoded 5' primer and a J-beta primer mix. Using fastp trimming at Q25 and MiXCR clonotype assembly, TCRdb reanalyzed the public sequencing data and kept in-frame beta chains. Under each unique CDR3 protein, matching rows form one entry showing the most common genes and DNA. A total of approximately 810,000 distinct CDR3 sequences appear in this sample, roughly 40% of them only once. Of the sample, under 15% falls within the top ten clones. Material: blood. These receptors all come from a man between 18 and 35 years old in good health.

This clonotype was observed a handful of times. The chain joins TRBV29-1 to TRBJ2-7; D gene ambiguous. The better agreement between TRBJ2-5 and the DNA end casts doubt on the J call. The CDR3 is 13 residues long. Germline lookup yields CDR1 SQVTM and CDR2 ANQGSEA. As DNA, the CDR3 is TGCAGCGCGCTCCCGTGGGTAGGAGAGACCCAGTACTTC. Its protein product is CSALPWVGETQYF.

This clonotype was detected only a few times. The V call is TRBV7-8, the J call TRBJ2-3; TRBD1 aligns across 7 bases. This CDR3 contains 16 residues. Germline CDR1 is SGHVS and CDR2 is FQNEAQ. With 1 base clipped from V and 2 bases from J, the junction kept 6 bases outside the gene matches. The CDR3 coding sequence is TGTGCCAGCAGCTTAGGTCCGGACAGGACCACAGATACGCAGTATTTT. Translating it yields CASSLGPDRTTDTQYF.

This clonotype was seen a handful of times. This rearrangement joins TRBV12-3 or TRBV12-4 to TRBJ2-1; D remains ambiguous. The DNA end is a closer match to TRBJ2-7, so the J assignment may be wrong. There are 15 residues in the CDR3. The CDR3 nucleotides are TGTGCCAGCAGCCCCCTCAGGAGCTCCTACAATGAGCAGTACTTC. This gives the protein CASSPLRSSYNEQYF.

The chain recombines TRBV21-1 with TRBJ2-1; the table's TRBD1 call for D was not verified on the DNA. TRBV21-1 is annotated as a pseudogene. The CDR3 totals 20 residues. This CDR3 reads CASRRERQITTGSSYNEQFF. CDR3 nucleotides: TGTGCCAGCAGGAGAGAGAGACAGATTACCACCGGGAGCTCCTACAATGAGCAGTTCTTC.

This rearrangement joins TRBV10-3 to TRBJ2-3, with D possibly matching TRBD1 (6 bases). V was cut by 0 bases and J by 5 bases, with 12 bases left in between. The CDR3 covers 15 residues. Germline-derived CDR1 and CDR2 are ENHRY and SYGVKD. DNA for the CDR3: TGTGCCATCAGTGAGTCGAACAGGGTTAAAGATACGCAGTATTTT. Translated, it gives CAISESNRVKDTQYF.

The J gene is TRBJ1-2, the V gene TRBV29-1, with a tentative D call TRBD1 (5 bases). The CDR3 consists of 11 residues. The V end lost 7 bases, the J end lost 4 bases, and 10 bases lay between the germline ends. CDR1 is SQVTM and CDR2 is ANQGSEA in the germline V gene. In DNA, the CDR3 is TGCAGCGACCGGGACGGCTATGGCTACACCTTC. It specifies CSDRDGYGYTF. The variable domain in full, completed from reference TRBV29-1 and TRBJ1-2, reads SAVISQKPSRDICQRGTSLTIQCQVDSQVTMMFWYRQQPGQSLTLIATANQGSEATYESGFVIDKFPISRPNLTFSTLTVSNMSPEDSSIYLCSDRDGYGYTFGSGTRLTVV.

Concerning this clonotype: Given a much more abundant clone one base away, this may be a read error. The chain has TRBV6-6 and TRBJ2-7, with 11 bases identical to TRBD1. Matching the DNA end better, TRBJ2-5 makes the J call doubtful. The germline V gene has CDR1 MNHNY and CDR2 SVGAGI (reference sequence). CDR3 length: 16 amino acids. CDR3 sequence (DNA): TGTGCCAGCAGTCATTTGGACAGGGGGCCTAGGGAGACCCAGTACTTC. It codes for CASSHLDRGPRETQYF.

This clonotype was detected only a few times. This chain connects TRBV7-6 to TRBJ2-7, with TRBD1 as a possible D gene (6 bases). CDR1 and CDR2 from the germline V gene are SGHVS and FNYEAQ. The CDR3 sequence is 14 residues long. V was cut by 4 bases and J by 1 base, with 11 bases left in between. The CDR3 coding sequence is TGTGCCAGCAGCTATACAGGGCGGTCCTACGAGCAGTACTTC. It encodes CASSYTGRSYEQYF.

The chain combines TRBV10-3 with TRBJ2-5; D is uncertain. V dropped 3 bases and J dropped 2 bases, with 10 bases sitting between them. The germline gives CDR1 ENHRY, CDR2 SYGVKD. CDR3 length: 14 residues. The CDR3 here is CAISEGQEQETQYF. DNA of the CDR3: TGTGCCATCAGTGAAGGGCAGGAGCAAGAGACCCAGTACTTC.

This clonotype has just a few counts. V and J are TRBV4-3 and TRBJ2-1; 7 nucleotides line up with TRBD2. With the DNA end fitting TRBJ2-7 better, the J assignment may be wrong. Germline V gene lookup returns CDR1 LGHNA and CDR2 YSLEER. CDR3 length: 17 amino acids. The CDR3 DNA reads as TGCGCCAGCAGCCAAGATCTAGGCGGGGGATCCTACAATGAGCAGTACTTC. Protein product: CASSQDLGGGSYNEQYF.

The V and J genes are TRBV12-3 or TRBV12-4 and TRBJ2-2; D gene ambiguous. Trimming removed 5 bases from V and 6 bases from J, with 13 bases in between. The length of the CDR3 is 14 residues. The CDR3 region is CASSPREFAGELFF. The CDR3 DNA reads TGTGCCAGCAGTCCTCGCGAGTTCGCCGGGGAGCTGTTTTTT.

This clonotype was recorded a few times. J is TRBJ2-3 and V is TRBV7-2; 8 bases are shared with TRBD2. V trimming: 1 base; J trimming: 3 bases; junction bases outside the gene matches: 9. The CDR3 has 17 amino acids. Germline lookup yields CDR1 SGHTA and CDR2 FQGNSA. CDR3 region: CASSLVAGGAGTDTQYF. The CDR3 nucleotides are TGTGCCAGCAGCTTAGTAGCCGGGGGGGCGGGAACAGATACGCAGTATTTT.

This clonotype was detected a few times. This sequence joins TRBV6-2 or TRBV6-3 and TRBJ2-2; 12 bases map to TRBD2. Germline assignment: CDR1 MNHEY and CDR2 SVGEGT. The CDR3 is 17 residues long. Trimming removed 7 bases from V and 5 bases from J; junction bases left unmatched: 11. CDR3 DNA sequence: TGTGCCAGCAACCGACTAGCGGGGGTTCGTCGAACCGGGGAGCTGTTTTTT. This encodes CASNRLAGVRRTGELFF.

The table lists this clonotype with a few counts. The chain joins TRBV7-2 to TRBJ2-3, with D unresolved. CDR3 length: 12 residues. Trimming left V 3 bases short and J 9 bases short, with 10 bases between. CDR1 and CDR2 from the germline V gene are SGHTA and FQGNSA. In nucleotides, the CDR3 is TGTGCCAGCAGCTTGTGGTCCCGGACGCAGTATTTT. Residues: CASSLWSRTQYF.

On this clonotype: A read error may be the cause here, since a much bigger clone is one base away. The limits of the CDR3 on the DNA are not certain, so only TCRdb's listed CDR3 is given. The J gene is TRBJ1-2, the V gene TRBV29-1; the DNA was not used to check the table's D call, TRBD1. Germline V lookup: CDR1 SQVTM, CDR2 ANQGSEA. Counting both end residues, the CDR3 totals 13 amino acids. The CDR3 spells CSLHSEGDYGCTF.

This rearrangement joins TRBV5-1 to TRBJ2-3; TRBD2 aligns across 8 bases. The CDR3 is made up of 20 amino acids. Looked up from germline, CDR1 is SGHRS and CDR2 is YFSETQ. The V gene end was trimmed by 0 bases and the J gene end by 0 bases; junction bases not matched to a gene: 15. In nucleotides, the CDR3 is TGCGCCAGCAGCTTGGAGGGGCAGGCCTGGCGGGGGGACAGCACAGATACGCAGTATTTT. The encoded protein is CASSLEGQAWRGDSTDTQYF. The whole variable domain, filled in from reference TRBV5-1 and TRBJ2-3, reads KAGVTQTPRYLIKTRGQQVTLSCSPISGHRSVSWYQQTPGQGLQFLFEYFSETQRNKGNFPGRFSGRQFSNSRSEMNVSTLELGDSALYLCASSLEGQAWRGDSTDTQYFGPGTRLTVL.

The V gene is TRBV5-1, the J gene TRBJ2-3, with D unresolved. Germline CDR1 reads SGHRS; CDR2 reads YFSETQ. Trimming left V 0 bases short and J 5 bases short, with 13 bases between. This CDR3 spans 15 amino acids. DNA for the CDR3: TGCGCCAGCAGCTTGGCTTCAACCAGGAGAGATACGCAGTATTTT. It is translated as CASSLASTRRDTQYF.

This clonotype was picked up a small number of times. This chain joins TRBV12-3 or TRBV12-4 and TRBJ2-2, with 12 positions matching TRBD2. J gave up 6 bases and V 2 bases, and 1 base lay outside the gene matches. This CDR3 comprises 15 residues. The CDR3 reads CASSLLAGGSGELFF. The CDR3 region has the DNA TGTGCCAGCAGTTTACTAGCGGGGGGGTCCGGGGAGCTGTTTTTT.

This chain links TRBV6-6 with TRBJ1-1; the D is unclear. The CDR3 is 13 residues long. The V gene lost 8 bases and the J gene lost 7 bases, with 17 bases spanning the gap. Germline CDR1 and CDR2: MNHNY and SVGAGI (reference sequence). CDR3 nucleotides: TGTGCCAGCGAAAACAGAAACCCCTATGAAGCTTTCTTT. Translation gives CASENRNPYEAFF.

This clonotype showed up just a few times. The chain's CDR3 is CASSRGDYYNEQFF. The CDR3 bases are TGTGCCAGTAGTAGGGGGGACTACTACAATGAGCAGTTCTTC. The V and J genes are TRBV19 and TRBJ2-1, with 7 bases identical to TRBD2. CDR1 and CDR2 (germline): LNHDA, SQIVND (reference sequence). The V and J ends lost 4 bases and 3 bases, in that order; junction bases with no gene match: 3. The CDR3 runs to 14 residues.

V is TRBV20-1 and J is TRBJ2-5; the D call may be TRBD1 or TRBD2 (5 bases each). Germline-derived CDR1 and CDR2 are DFQATT and SNEGSKA (reference sequence). The ends were cut back, 0 bases at V and 9 bases at J, with 20 bases in the middle. This CDR3 is built from 15 residues. The CDR3 nucleotides are TGCAGTGCTAGAGATCGTCCCTGGGACCTGAACGCCCAGTACTTC. It encodes CSARDRPWDLNAQYF.

Ten or more counts support this clonotype. The V call is TRBV12-3 or TRBV12-4, the J call TRBJ2-1, with a weak D call TRBD2 (6 bases). Trimming stripped 7 bases from V and 11 bases from J, with 15 bases between. This CDR3 is built from 12 residues. For the CDR3, the DNA is TGTGCCAGCACCGGGAGTCAGAACCAGCAGTTCTTC. Its translation is CASTGSQNQQFF.

The chain joins TRBV9 to TRBJ2-1; possibly TRBD1 or TRBD2 for D (5 bases each). With 4 bases removed from V and 7 bases from J, the gap between germline ends came to 21 bases. Germline lookup yields CDR1 SGDLS and CDR2 YYNGEE. The CDR3 has 16 residues. The CDR3 coding sequence is TGTGCCAGCAGCTCCCGACAGCCCCTACGAGGGAATGAGCAGTTCTTC. It translates to CASSSRQPLRGNEQFF. The full variable domain, rest sourced from reference TRBV9 and TRBJ2-1, is DSGVTQTPKHLITATGQRVTLRCSPRSGDLSVYWYQQSLDQGLQFLIQYYNGEERAKGNILERFSAQQFPDLHSELNLSSLELGDSALYFCASSSRQPLRGNEQFFGPGTRLTVL.

This rearrangement joins TRBV20-1 to TRBJ1-2; tentatively, D is TRBD1 (5 bases). In germline, CDR1 is DFQATT, CDR2 SNEGSKA (reference sequence). Trimming cost V 6 bases and J 4 bases, with 15 bases left between them. The CDR3 has 13 amino acids. The CDR3 loop reads CSAPQGRGYGYTF. Written as DNA, the CDR3 is TGCAGTGCCCCGCAGGGTAGAGGCTATGGCTACACCTTC.

This clonotype was seen at least ten times. The gene calls are TRBV7-2 and TRBJ2-3, with D possibly TRBD2 on 5 matching bases. The CDR3 is 12 amino acids. Between the trimmed V and J ends, which lost 3 bases and 7 bases, there was a span of 8 bases. Per the germline V gene, CDR1 is SGHTA and CDR2 is FQGNSA. The CDR3 coding sequence is TGTGCCAGCAGCTTGGGGAGACATACGCAGTATTTT. Translated: CASSLGRHTQYF.

This clonotype was observed many times. The V call is TRBV4-2, the J call TRBJ1-4; D may be TRBD1 (5 bases). Per germline, CDR1 LGHNA and CDR2 YNFKEQ. With 2 bases removed from V and 7 bases from J, the gap between germline ends came to 20 bases. There are 17 residues in the CDR3. The CDR3 DNA reads as TGTGCCAGCAGCCAAAAAACTGCCTCGGGGCAGGGTGAAAAACTGTTTTTT. Protein product: CASSQKTASGQGEKLFF.